This T cell receptor beta chain was recorded in a study of T cell responses to AZD1222 COVID-19 vaccine (dated by TCRdb to the early 2020s). Study-level background: A total of around 240 trial participants underwent TCR sequencing, of whom 200 to 220 had received two doses of AZD1222 and about 26 had received two doses of the MenACWY control vaccine. Enrollment into the trials was organized by age into subgroups of 18-55, 56-69 and 70-plus years, and those subgroups contained roughly 160, 29 and 62 TCR-sequenced participants, respectively. Overall results and qualifications from the work: Because no samples from the day 14 peak response were available, repertoires could be characterized only after the peak T cell response. In the small 56-69-year group, the increase in depth fell short of significance, most likely because of low power. Only 5 to 7 AZD1222 recipients were SARS-CoV-2 seropositive at baseline, limiting conclusions about previously exposed vaccinees. Epitopes outside the regions mutated in the B.1.351 and B.1.1.7 variants were reportedly recognized by nearly half of the unique spike-specific TCRs. Vaccine-associated CD4 TCRs spanned the whole spike protein, with dominant responses in regions 160-218 and 743-854. A significant rise in spike-specific TCR breadth and depth was observed after two AZD1222 doses relative to day 0 and relative to MenACWY recipients. Most participants were white British and females outnumbered males, and the authors suggested that clonal diversity may have been underestimated.

This clone has only a few counts. Its antigen specificity is not known. Nothing much larger sits one base from this clone, and base qualities are not available. The CDR3 regions of human TCRbeta chains were analyzed by immunosequencing. Turning to the authors' computational methods: TCRs in the repertoires were matched against a reference library of SARS-CoV-2-specific TCRs that had been generated with the MIRA antigen-specificity platform. Breadth was defined as the fraction of unique TCRs that were SARS-CoV-2-associated. Depth was defined as the fraction of total T cells that were SARS-CoV-2-associated. Using the MIRA data, each spike-specific TCR was mapped to the spike region that the TCR reacts to and placed in a CD4 or CD8 class. Log10-transformed breadth and depth values were compared by one-way ANOVA with Sidak's multiple comparisons tests. TCRdb re-hosts the immuneACCESS table, in-frame sequences only. Its copies lack some clones; in the studies checked, an unresolved V gene accounts for under half of them, and the cause for the rest is not known. The V and J calls and clone size come from that table; D and trimming were worked out from the DNA. The sample data list under 200,000 clones, and 90% to 95% of these were observed just once. The top ten clonotypes cover about 3.6% of the sample.

What the time point label conveys for this sample: about 28 days (+/-7) after the second vaccine dose. Reading the label with the study, this specimen's treatment or condition is: meningococcal conjugate vaccine given as trial control. Vaccinee samples were obtained from the UK trials COV001 and COV002, which included a single-blind randomized controlled phase 2/3 trial of AZD1222 (ChAdOx1 nCoV-19) in healthy adults. For TCRbeta chain sequencing, PBMC samples were collected from trial participants at day 0 and at day 28 after the second dose. The germline V gene supplies CDR1 MDHEN and CDR2 SYDVKM. V lost 2 bases and J lost 6 bases, and the count of bases not matched to a germline gene is 8. Including the terminal cysteine and phenylalanine, the CDR3 comprises 15 residues. CDR3 DNA only is kept here, 45 bases in frame from base 1.

The sample here was peripheral blood, taken 28 days after the second dose of the MenACWY control vaccine. This clonotype was sampled from an adult who received the MenACWY meningococcal vaccine as a control. The sequence joins TRBV28 to TRBJ2-7; TRBD2 lines up with 9 middle nucleotides. In nucleotide form, the sequence is TGTGCCAGCAGTTTACGTGCGGGAGGGCCTGTCGAGCAGTACTTC. Its protein is CASSLRAGGPVEQYF.